These T cell receptor beta chains were read from a single sample in a study of T cell changes during pregnancy in multiple sclerosis. TCRdb keeps only in-frame clones here, not all; method: immunoSEQ multiplex PCR. Here the sample spans under 85,000 clones, 90% being singletons. This material consisted of peripheral blood, taken after pregnancy. The source is a female donor in good health, enrolled as a control in a pregnancy study. Each CDR3 is given with its conserved first and last residue. D genes are given only for firm matches. Clone size is not always given. Where it is, it says once, few, many or a class for expanded clones.

J: TRBJ2-3; size: .; V: TRBV7-2; D: TRBD2; DNA: TGTGCCAGCAGCCTAGCGGGGGCAAGCACAGATACGCAGTATTTT; CDR3: CASSLAGASTDTQYF
J: TRBJ1-4; size: .; V: TRBV6-5; D: .; DNA: TGTGCCAGCAGTTTGGGGGGGGAAAAACTGTTTTTT; CDR3: CASSLGGEKLFF
J: TRBJ2-3; size: .; V: TRBV30; D: TRBD2; DNA: TGTGCCTGGAGTGCGGGGGGGACAGATACGCAGTATTTT; CDR3: CAWSAGGTDTQYF
J: TRBJ1-2; size: .; V: TRBV9; D: TRBD1; DNA: TGTGCCAGCAGCGACCGGGACAGGGGTAGTTTTGGCTACACCTTC; CDR3: CASSDRDRGSFGYTF
J: TRBJ2-7; size: .; V: TRBV6-5; D: TRBD1; DNA: TGTGCCAGCAGGCTAGCTCCGGGACAGGGTAGAGAGCAGTACTTC; CDR3: CASRLAPGQGREQYF
J: TRBJ1-4; size: .; V: TRBV19; D: .; DNA: TGTGCCAGTAGTATTATGGAGTCCGCAACTAATGAAAAACTGTTTTTT; CDR3: CASSIMESATNEKLFF
J: TRBJ2-7; size: .; V: TRBV30; D: .; DNA: TGTGCCTGGAGCCCGTCCTACGAGCAGTACTTC; CDR3: CAWSPSYEQYF
J: TRBJ2-3; size: .; V: TRBV11-3; D: TRBD1; DNA: TGTGCCAGCAGCCCCCGGACAGGGAGCACAGATACGCAGTATTTT; CDR3: CASSPRTGSTDTQYF
J: TRBJ2-2; size: .; V: TRBV27; D: TRBD2; DNA: TGTGCCAGCAGTTTTAGAGGGACTAGCGGGAGACAAAACACCGGGGAGCTGTTTTTT; CDR3: CASSFRGTSGRQNTGELFF
J: TRBJ2-1; size: .; V: TRBV19; D: .; DNA: TGTGCCAGTAGTCCCTGGACAGCGTACAATGAGCAGTTCTTC; CDR3: CASSPWTAYNEQFF
J: TRBJ2-1; size: .; V: TRBV15; D: TRBD2; DNA: TGTGCCACCAGCAGAGGGGGACTAGCGGCCAATGAGCAGTTCTTC; CDR3: CATSRGGLAANEQFF
J: TRBJ1-2; size: .; V: TRBV18; D: .; DNA: TGTGCCAGCTCACCACCTGGAGGGCAAGACTATGGCTACACCTTC; CDR3: CASSPPGGQDYGYTF
J: TRBJ2-1; size: .; V: TRBV5-1; D: .; DNA: TGCGCCAGCAGCTTGGGAACCTCTTACGGCAATGAGCAGTTCTTC; CDR3: CASSLGTSYGNEQFF
J: TRBJ2-4; size: .; V: TRBV5-6; D: .; DNA: TGTGCCAGCAGTTCCGAGGGCCAGACTATGCTGAGAAACATTCAGTACTTC; CDR3: CASSSEGQTMLRNIQYF
J: TRBJ2-3; size: .; V: TRBV30; D: .; DNA: TGTGCCTGGAGTACCGGTGGGGCGCCTGGGACAGATACGCAGTATTTT; CDR3: CAWSTGGAPGTDTQYF
J: TRBJ2-3; size: many; V: TRBV6-4; D: TRBD1; DNA: TGTGCCAGCAGTGACGAAGAGGGGGCGACAGATACGCAGTATTTT; CDR3: CASSDEEGATDTQYF
J: TRBJ1-5; size: .; V: TRBV6-5; D: TRBD1; DNA: TGTGCCAGCAGTTCCGGGACAGGGAGCAATCAGCCCCAGCATTTT; CDR3: CASSSGTGSNQPQHF